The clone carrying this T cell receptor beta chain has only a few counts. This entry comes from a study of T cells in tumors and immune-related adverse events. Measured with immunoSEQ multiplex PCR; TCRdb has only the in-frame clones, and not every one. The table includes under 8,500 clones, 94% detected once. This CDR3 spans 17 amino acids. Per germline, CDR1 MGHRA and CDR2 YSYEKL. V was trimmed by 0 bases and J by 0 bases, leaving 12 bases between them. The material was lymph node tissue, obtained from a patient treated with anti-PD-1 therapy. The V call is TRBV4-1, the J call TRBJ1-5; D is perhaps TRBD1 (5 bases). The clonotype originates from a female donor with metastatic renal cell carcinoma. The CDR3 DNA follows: TGCGCCAGCAGCCAAGATCCTCAGGGCAATAGCAATCAGCCCCAGCATTTT. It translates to CASSQDPQGNSNQPQHF.